The clone carrying this T cell receptor beta chain was seen at least ten times. The target antigen is unknown. The junction and the germline gene differ at one end; a read error may be behind it. The germline gives CDR1 SGHRS, CDR2 YFSETQ. The CDR3 covers 14 residues. This sample is part of a study of T-cell reconstitution after alpha-beta-depleted transplantation in children. Study-wide results and caveats: It was newly produced T cells that mostly accounted for T-cell counts and diversity one year after transplant. Reports say that about two months after transplant, the alpha-beta T cells came out of several hundred graft clones that had expanded. Some patients showed high day-60 TCRbeta diversity, which derived from surviving recipient T cells and thymic progenitors.

Researchers prepared the TCRbeta library using unique molecular identifiers, the study reports. TCRdb recomputed calls from the PCR reads with MiXCR, one row per CDR3 protein. Of approximately 980,000 distinct CDR3 sequences in the sample, roughly 29% were seen once. This clonotype was obtained from a boy younger than two who had a stem cell transplant for SCID, so the T cells may come from the graft donor. This sequence joins TRBV5-1 and TRBJ2-7; D remains unclear. This sample comprised PBMCs, mostly from graft donor cells, obtained 360 days after TCRalphabeta/CD19-depleted stem cell transplant. DNA for the CDR3: TGTGCCAGCAGTTTGGGTCAGAGGCCCTACGAGCAGTACTTC. Translated: CASSLGQRPYEQYF.